The source of this T cell receptor beta chain is a study of blood T cell repertoires in COVID-19. Study overall: Acute and convalescent COVID-19 specimens originated in the United States, Italy and Spain. PBMCs, B-cell-depleted T cells, or T cells were the source of the cDNA or gDNA that made up the material.

Authors' data handling: Cell counts per sample came from amplifying reference gene primers. Some clones are missing from TCRdb's copy, which holds only in-frame ones; the method was immunoSEQ multiplex PCR. D and trimming come from the DNA, and the V and J calls and clone size come from that table. The sample contains some 170,000 clones, about 83% of which appear only once. V lost 1 base, J lost 3 bases, and 10 bases lay in between. Germline lookup yields CDR1 MNHEY and CDR2 SMNVEV (reference sequence). This CDR3 region has 15 residues. The sequenced material came from peripheral blood. This receptor was identified in a man aged 55 to 70 with acute or convalescent COVID-19. V and J are TRBV27 and TRBJ2-1; perhaps TRBD2 as D (6 bases). The CDR3 region has the DNA TGTGCCAGCAGTTTATTCGGGGGTCTCTACAATGAGCAGTTCTTC. Its translation: CASSLFGGLYNEQFF.